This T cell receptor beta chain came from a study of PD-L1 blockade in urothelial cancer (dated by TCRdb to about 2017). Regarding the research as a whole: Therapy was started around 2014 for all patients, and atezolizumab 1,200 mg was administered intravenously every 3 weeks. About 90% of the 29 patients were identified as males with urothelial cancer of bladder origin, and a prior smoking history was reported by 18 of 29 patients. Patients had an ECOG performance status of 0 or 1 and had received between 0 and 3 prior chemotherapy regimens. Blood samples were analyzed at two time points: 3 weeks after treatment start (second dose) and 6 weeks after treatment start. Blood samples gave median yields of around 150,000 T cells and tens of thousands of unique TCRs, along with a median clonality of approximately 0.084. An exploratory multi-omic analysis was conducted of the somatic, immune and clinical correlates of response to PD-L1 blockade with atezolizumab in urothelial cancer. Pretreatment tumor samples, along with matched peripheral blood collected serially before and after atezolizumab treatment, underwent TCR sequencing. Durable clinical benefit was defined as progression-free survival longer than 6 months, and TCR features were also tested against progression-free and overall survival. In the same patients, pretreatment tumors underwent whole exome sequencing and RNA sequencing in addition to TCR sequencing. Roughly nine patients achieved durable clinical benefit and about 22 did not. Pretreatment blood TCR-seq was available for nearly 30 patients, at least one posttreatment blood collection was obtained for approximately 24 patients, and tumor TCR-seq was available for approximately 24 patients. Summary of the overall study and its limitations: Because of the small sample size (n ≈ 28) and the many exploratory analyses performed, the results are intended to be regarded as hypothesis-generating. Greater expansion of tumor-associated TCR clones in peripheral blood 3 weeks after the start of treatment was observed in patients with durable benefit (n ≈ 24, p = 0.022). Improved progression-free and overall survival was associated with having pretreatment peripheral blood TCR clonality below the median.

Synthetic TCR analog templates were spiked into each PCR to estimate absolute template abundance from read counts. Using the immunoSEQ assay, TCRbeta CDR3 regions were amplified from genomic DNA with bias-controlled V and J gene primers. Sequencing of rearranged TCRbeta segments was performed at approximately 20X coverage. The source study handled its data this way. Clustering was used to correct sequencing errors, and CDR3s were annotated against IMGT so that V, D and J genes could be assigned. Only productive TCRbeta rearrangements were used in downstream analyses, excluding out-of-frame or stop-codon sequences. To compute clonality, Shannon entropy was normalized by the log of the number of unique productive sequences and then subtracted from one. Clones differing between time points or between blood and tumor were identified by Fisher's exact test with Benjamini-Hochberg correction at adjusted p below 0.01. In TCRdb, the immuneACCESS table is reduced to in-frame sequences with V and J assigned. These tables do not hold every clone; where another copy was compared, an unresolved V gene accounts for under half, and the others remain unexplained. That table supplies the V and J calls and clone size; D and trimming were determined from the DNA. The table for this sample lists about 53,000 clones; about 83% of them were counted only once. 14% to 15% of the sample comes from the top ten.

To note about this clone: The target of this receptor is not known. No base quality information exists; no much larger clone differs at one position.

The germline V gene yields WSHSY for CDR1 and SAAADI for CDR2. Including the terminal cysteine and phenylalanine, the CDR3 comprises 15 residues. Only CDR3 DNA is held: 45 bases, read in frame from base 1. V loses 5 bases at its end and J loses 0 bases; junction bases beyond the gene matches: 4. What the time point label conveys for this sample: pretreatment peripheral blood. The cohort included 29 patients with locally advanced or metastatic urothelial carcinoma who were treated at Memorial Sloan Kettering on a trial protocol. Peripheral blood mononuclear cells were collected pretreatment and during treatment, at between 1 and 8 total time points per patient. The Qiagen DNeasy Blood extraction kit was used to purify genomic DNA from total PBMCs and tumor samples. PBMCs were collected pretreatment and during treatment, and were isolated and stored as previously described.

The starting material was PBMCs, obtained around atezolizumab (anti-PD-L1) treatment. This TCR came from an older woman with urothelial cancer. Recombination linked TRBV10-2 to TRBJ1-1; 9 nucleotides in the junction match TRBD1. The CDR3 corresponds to CASSRDRDLNTEAFF. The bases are TGCGCCAGCAGTCGGGACAGGGACCTGAACACTGAAGCTTTCTTT.